This TCR beta chain was sequenced for a study of cytomegalovirus exposure and HLA in healthy donors. Amplification used 60 Vbeta primers and 13 Jbeta primers. The method was immunoSEQ multiplex PCR; TCRdb's version includes in-frame clones alone and lacks a portion of them. The sample comprises 150,000 to 200,000 clones, 85% to 90% of which are singletons, and approximately 1.5% rests with the top ten. V was shortened by 0 bases and J by 6 bases, with 4 bases between the two germline ends. The CDR3 runs 12 residues. CDR1 SGHRS and CDR2 YFSETQ come from the germline V gene. This chain joins TRBV5-1 and TRBJ2-1; D not certain. This receptor was taken from a woman aged 18-29 years in good health and CMV-seronegative. Specimen: PBMCs. DNA of the CDR3: TGCGCCAGCAGCTTGGCTTTCAATGAGCAGTTCTTC. Translated, it gives CASSLAFNEQFF.